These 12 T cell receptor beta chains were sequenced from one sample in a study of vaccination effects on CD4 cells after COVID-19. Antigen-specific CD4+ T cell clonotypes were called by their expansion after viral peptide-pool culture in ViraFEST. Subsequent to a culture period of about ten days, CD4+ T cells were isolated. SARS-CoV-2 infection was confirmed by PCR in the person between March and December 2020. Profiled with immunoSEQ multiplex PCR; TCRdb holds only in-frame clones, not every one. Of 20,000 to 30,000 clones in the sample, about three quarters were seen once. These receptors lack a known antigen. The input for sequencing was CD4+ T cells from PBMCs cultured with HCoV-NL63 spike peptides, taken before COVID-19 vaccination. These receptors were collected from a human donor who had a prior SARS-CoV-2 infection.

The CDR3 loop reads CASSFAIYGELFF. CDR3 bases: TGTGCCAGCAGCTTCGCTATCTACGGGGAGCTGTTTTTT. V gene TRBV7-3 combines with J gene TRBJ2-2; D not resolved. Trimming removed 3 bases from V and 7 bases from J, with 9 bases in between. This CDR3 contains 13 residues. Germline V gene data show CDR1 as SGHTA and CDR2 as FQGTGA. Based on the CDR3 plus reference TRBV7-3 and TRBJ2-2, the full variable domain is GAGVSQTPSNKVTEKGKYVELRCDPISGHTALYWYRQSLGQGPEFLIYFQGTGAADDSGLPNDRFFAVRPEGSVSTLKIQRTERGDSAVYLCASSFAIYGELFFGEGSRLTVL.

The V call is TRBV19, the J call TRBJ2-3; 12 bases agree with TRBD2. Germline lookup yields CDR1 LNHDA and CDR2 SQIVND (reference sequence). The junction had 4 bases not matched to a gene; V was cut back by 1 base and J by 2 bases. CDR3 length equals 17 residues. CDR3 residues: CASSIVGLAGPTDTQYF. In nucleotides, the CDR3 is TGTGCCAGTAGTATAGTAGGACTAGCGGGGCCCACAGATACGCAGTATTTT. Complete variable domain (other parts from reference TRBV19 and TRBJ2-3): DGGITQSPKYLFRKEGQNVTLSCEQNLNHDAMYWYRQDPGQGLRLIYYSQIVNDFQKGDIAEGYSVSREKKESFPLTVTSAQKNPTAFYLCASSIVGLAGPTDTQYFGPGTRLTVL.

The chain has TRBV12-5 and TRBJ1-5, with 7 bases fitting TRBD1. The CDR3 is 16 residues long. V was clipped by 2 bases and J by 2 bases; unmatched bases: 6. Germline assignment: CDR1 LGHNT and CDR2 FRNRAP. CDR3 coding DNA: TGTGCTAGTGGTTTGATTGACAGGGTAGGCAATCAGCCCCAGCATTTT. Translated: CASGLIDRVGNQPQHF.

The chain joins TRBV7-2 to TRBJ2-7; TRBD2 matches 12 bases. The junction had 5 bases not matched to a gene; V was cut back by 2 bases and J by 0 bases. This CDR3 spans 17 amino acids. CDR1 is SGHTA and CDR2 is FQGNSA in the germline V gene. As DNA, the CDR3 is TGTGCCAGCAGCTTAAGACTAGCGGGAGCTCACTCCTACGAGCAGTACTTC. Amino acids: CASSLRLAGAHSYEQYF.

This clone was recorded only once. In DNA, the CDR3 is TGCGCCAGCAGCTTGGTCCAGGGTGGTGGCGGGGAGCTGTTTTTT. Translated, it gives CASSLVQGGGGELFF. The V gene is TRBV5-1, the J gene TRBJ2-2; D is perhaps TRBD1 (5 bases). Trimming shortened V by 0 bases and J by 7 bases, and 13 bases separated the two germline ends. Germline V gene data show CDR1 as SGHRS and CDR2 as YFSETQ. CDR3 length: 15 residues.

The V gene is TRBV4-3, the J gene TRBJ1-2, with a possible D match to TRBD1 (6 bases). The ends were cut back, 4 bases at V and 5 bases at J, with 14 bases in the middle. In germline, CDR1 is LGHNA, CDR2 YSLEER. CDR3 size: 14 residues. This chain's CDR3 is CASSPPIGGYGYTF. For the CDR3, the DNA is TGCGCCAGCAGCCCCCCCATAGGGGGGTATGGCTACACCTTC.

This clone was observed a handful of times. The CDR3 loop is CASSPRGGGLAKNIQYF. The CDR3 DNA is TGTGCCAGCAGCCCCAGAGGGGGGGGTCTAGCCAAAAACATTCAGTACTTC. The chain combines TRBV3-1 (or the pseudogene TRBV3-2) with TRBJ2-4; D is perhaps TRBD2 (7 bases). Germline assignment: CDR1 LGHDT and CDR2 YNNKEL (reference sequence). This CDR3 spans 17 amino acids. Trimming took off 4 bases at V and 0 bases at J, with 16 bases between the two ends.

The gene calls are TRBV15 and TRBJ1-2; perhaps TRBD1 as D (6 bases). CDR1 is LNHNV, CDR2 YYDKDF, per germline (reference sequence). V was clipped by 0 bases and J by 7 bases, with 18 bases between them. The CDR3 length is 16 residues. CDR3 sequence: CATSREWPGRGIGYTF. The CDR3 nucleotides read TGTGCCACCAGCAGAGAGTGGCCGGGGAGGGGGATTGGCTACACCTTC.

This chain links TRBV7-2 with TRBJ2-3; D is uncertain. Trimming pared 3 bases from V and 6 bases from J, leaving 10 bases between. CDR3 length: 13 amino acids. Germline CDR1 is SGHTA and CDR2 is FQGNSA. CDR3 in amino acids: CASSLAPRDTQYF. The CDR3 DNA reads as TGTGCCAGCAGCTTGGCCCCCCGGGATACGCAGTATTTT.

The CDR3 reads CASSLVGQGVNTIYF. CDR3 in DNA: TGCGCCAGCAGCTTGGTGGGACAGGGGGTAAACACCATATATTTT. The chain couples TRBV5-1 to TRBJ1-3; TRBD1 matches at 11 bases. Per the germline V gene, CDR1 is SGHRS and CDR2 is YFSETQ. J lost 6 bases, V lost 0 bases, and 2 bases had no gene match. The CDR3 length is 15 residues. The complete variable domain, with remaining parts taken from reference TRBV5-1 and TRBJ1-3, reads KAGVTQTPRYLIKTRGQQVTLSCSPISGHRSVSWYQQTPGQGLQFLFEYFSETQRNKGNFPGRFSGRQFSNSRSEMNVSTLELGDSALYLCASSLVGQGVNTIYFGEGSWLTVV.

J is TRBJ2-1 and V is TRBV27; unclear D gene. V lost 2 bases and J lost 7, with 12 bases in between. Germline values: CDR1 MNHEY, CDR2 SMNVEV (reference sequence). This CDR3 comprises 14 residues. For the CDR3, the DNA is TGTGCCAGCAGTTTAGCGGTCTACCAAAATGAGCAGTTCTTC. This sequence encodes CASSLAVYQNEQFF.

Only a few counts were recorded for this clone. CDR3: CASSQTSGWETQYF. CDR3 bases: TGTGCCAGCAGCCAAACTAGCGGGTGGGAGACCCAGTACTTC. This chain links TRBV7-9 with TRBJ2-5, with TRBD2 matching over 9 bases. This CDR3 is built from 14 residues. Germline V gives CDR1 SEHNR, CDR2 FQNEAQ (reference sequence). The junction had 6 bases not matched to a gene; V was cut back by 5 bases and J by 5 bases.